Below are 28 T cell receptor beta chains sequenced from a single sample in a study of T cells in placental villitis. The libraries were made with immunoSEQ v4. Profiling relied on immunoSEQ multiplex PCR, and the TCRdb table lists in-frame clones only, not all of them. This table has around 3,100 clones, about 79% appearing once. Sequencing was performed on placental tissue containing maternal and fetal cells. The receptors were sampled from a human patient with infectious villitis; the placental T cells may come from both mother and fetus.

This clone was counted a single time. The chain employs TRBV10-3 and TRBJ2-1; 7 bases align to TRBD2. CDR1 ENHRY and CDR2 SYGVKD come from the germline V gene. The CDR3 runs to 11 residues. V was clipped by 7 bases and J by 8 bases; unmatched bases: 2. The CDR3: CAIIRGDEQFF. The CDR3 DNA reads TGTGCCATCATACGGGGGGATGAGCAGTTCTTC.

This chain links TRBV4-1 with TRBJ1-1; the D gene is possibly TRBD1 (5 bases). The length of the CDR3 is 16 residues. Trimming shortened V by 4 bases and J by 0 bases, and 15 bases separated the two germline ends. Germline V gives CDR1 MGHRA, CDR2 YSYEKL. DNA for the CDR3: TGCGCCAGCAGCCCCCCAGCCGGGACGGTGAACACTGAAGCTTTCTTT. Its protein product is CASSPPAGTVNTEAFF.

This clone was counted a few times. This chain links TRBV6-1 with TRBJ2-7; possible D gene TRBD1, 5 bases. V lost 3 bases and J lost 2, with 5 bases in between. The length of the CDR3 is 12 residues. Germline lookup yields CDR1 MNHNS and CDR2 SASEGT. The CDR3 region is CASSETAYEQYV. DNA of the CDR3: TGTGCCAGCAGTGAGACAGCCTACGAGCAGTACGTC.

The chain has TRBV2 and TRBJ2-3, with 14 positions matching TRBD2. The length of the CDR3 is 18 residues. Germline-derived CDR1 and CDR2 are SNHLY and FYNNEI. The junction had 6 bases not matched to a gene; V was cut back by 1 base and J by 3 bases. DNA of the CDR3: TGTGCCAGCAGTGAAGGGCGACTAGCGGGGGGGCGTACAGATACGCAGTATTTT. It yields the protein CASSEGRLAGGRTDTQYF.

The chain uses TRBV3-1 (or the pseudogene TRBV3-2) and TRBJ2-5; 9 bases are a match to TRBD2. The CDR3 has 15 amino acids. With V trimmed by 4 bases and J by 1 base, 4 bases remained unmatched. Germline V gene sequence: CDR1 LGHDT, CDR2 YNNKEL (reference sequence). The CDR3: CASSLAGVIQETQYF. The CDR3 nucleotides read TGTGCCAGCAGCCTAGCGGGGGTGATCCAAGAGACCCAGTACTTC.

This chain uses TRBV24-1 with TRBJ1-1; the D is unclear. CDR1 and CDR2 from the germline V gene are KGHDR and SFDVKD. This CDR3 comprises 15 residues. Trimming removed 3 bases from V and 0 bases from J, with 10 bases in between. DNA of the CDR3: TGTGCCACCAGTGATAGAGAGGCCATGAACACTGAAGCTTTCTTT. Amino acid sequence: CATSDREAMNTEAFF.

The J gene is TRBJ1-1, the V gene TRBV5-3, with D possibly matching TRBD1 (5 bases). TRBV5-3 is flagged as an ORF with uncertain function. The CDR3 sequence is 14 residues long. Trimming removed 4 bases from V and 5 bases from J, with 15 bases in between. The CDR3 nucleotides read TGTGCCAGAAGCCAGCCTCGGGGCCAGACTGAAGCTTTCTTT. The encoded protein is CARSQPRGQTEAFF.

This sequence joins TRBV30 and TRBJ2-2; TRBD2 matches at 7 bases. Germline values: CDR1 GTSNPN, CDR2 SVGIG (reference sequence). The CDR3 totals 14 residues. J gave up 5 bases and V 3 bases, and 6 bases lay outside the gene matches. The CDR3 loop is CAWRAGLVTGELFF. DNA of the CDR3: TGTGCCTGGAGGGCAGGACTAGTAACCGGGGAGCTGTTTTTT. Using reference TRBV30 and TRBJ2-2 for the parts outside the CDR3, the full variable domain is SQTIHQWPATLVQPVGSPLSLECTVEGTSNPNLYWYRQAAGRGLQLLFYSVGIGQISSEVPQNLSASRPQDRQFILSSKKLLLSDSGFYLCAWRAGLVTGELFFGEGSRLTVL.

This rearrangement joins TRBV9 to TRBJ2-2; the D is unclear. Trimming removed 0 bases at V and 4 bases at J, with 4 bases between. Germline CDR1 SGDLS, CDR2 YYNGEE. This CDR3 is 13 amino acids long. This CDR3 is CASSVGGTGELFF. The CDR3 nucleotides are TGTGCCAGCAGCGTAGGGGGCACCGGGGAGCTGTTTTTT.

This clone showed up just a few times. Other nucleotide sequences in the sample specify the same CDR3. The chain recombines TRBV28 with TRBJ1-2, with 9 bases identical to TRBD1. With V trimmed by 8 bases and J by 4 bases, 11 bases remained unmatched. This CDR3 has 15 residues. The germline V gene has CDR1 MDHEN and CDR2 SYDVKM. CDR3 DNA sequence: TGTGCCAGCTCGGCCGGGACAGGGATGCGCTATGGCTACACCTTC. It yields the protein CASSAGTGMRYGYTF.

The rearrangement links TRBV28 to TRBJ2-5, with unresolved D. CDR3 length: 12 residues. V lost 5 bases and J 5 bases, leaving 9 bases between the germline ends. Germline lookup yields CDR1 MDHEN and CDR2 SYDVKM. CDR3 in amino acids: CASSVSRETQYF. DNA of the CDR3: TGTGCCAGCAGTGTGTCTCGGGAGACCCAGTACTTC.

Notes on this clone: Other DNA sequences within the sample encode an identical CDR3. The chain combines TRBV2 with TRBJ1-6; D is undetermined. In germline, CDR1 is SNHLY, CDR2 FYNNEI. CDR3 length: 13 amino acids. Trimming cost V 0 bases and J 6 bases, with 3 bases left between them. CDR3 bases: TGTGCCAGCAGTGAAGCGTTTAATTCACCCCTCCACTTT. Encoded protein: CASSEAFNSPLHF.

This chain uses TRBV2 with TRBJ1-6; no clear D. With 4 bases removed from V and 3 bases from J, the gap between germline ends came to 10 bases. The CDR3 contains 15 residues. CDR1 and CDR2 (germline): SNHLY, FYNNEI. CDR3 region: CASSVDGNYNSPLHF. CDR3 sequence (DNA): TGTGCCAGCAGTGTCGACGGAAACTATAATTCACCCCTCCACTTT.

Remarks on this clone: Other DNA sequences in the sample encode the same CDR3. The chain employs TRBV21-1 and TRBJ1-4. TRBV21-1 is marked as a pseudogene. There are 17 residues in the CDR3. The CDR3 nucleotides read TGTGCTAGCAGCAAACAGGGAGGGGTGAAGACTAATGAAAAACTGTTTTTT. It codes for CASSKQGGVKTNEKLFF.

This chain joins TRBV6-1 and TRBJ2-7; D may be TRBD2 (6 bases). Germline lookup yields CDR1 MNHNS and CDR2 SASEGT. The CDR3 covers 15 residues. The V gene lost 2 bases and the J gene lost 0 bases, with 11 bases spanning the gap. CDR3 bases: TGTGCCAGCAGTGAACAGGGAGGAGGCTCCTACGAGCAGTACGTC. This translates into CASSEQGGGSYEQYV.

V and J are TRBV28 and TRBJ1-5, with TRBD1 matching 7 bases. Germline lookup yields CDR1 MDHEN and CDR2 SYDVKM. This CDR3 has 15 residues. V lost 5 bases and J lost 1; bases outside the gene matches: 5. CDR3 sequence reads: CASSLIQGSNQPQHF. CDR3 sequence (DNA): TGTGCCAGCAGTCTGATACAGGGGAGCAATCAGCCCCAGCATTTT.

This clone appeared a single time. The chain carries TRBV5-1 and TRBJ2-7; possible D gene TRBD2, 5 bases. The CDR3 is made up of 14 amino acids. V was cut by 0 bases and J by 7 bases, with 14 bases left in between. Germline-derived CDR1 and CDR2 are SGHRS and YFSETQ. Here the CDR3 reads CASSLGVGSREQYV. In DNA form, the CDR3 reads TGCGCCAGCAGCTTGGGCGTAGGGAGCAGGGAGCAGTACGTC.

This clone has a single count. V usage is TRBV6-6 and J usage is TRBJ2-1, with 7 nucleotides matching TRBD2. With V trimmed by 5 bases and J by 0 bases, 10 bases remained unmatched. Germline loops: CDR1 MNHNY, CDR2 SVGAGI (reference sequence). This CDR3 region has 17 residues. CDR3 amino acids: CASSQRNIAGSYNEQFF. The CDR3 nucleotides are TGTGCCAGCAGTCAGAGGAATATAGCGGGCTCCTACAATGAGCAGTTCTTC.

The DNA of the CDR3 is TGCGCCAGCAGCCAAGGGGGAGCGGGGAGTACCTACAATGAGCAGTTCTTC. Its translation is CASSQGGAGSTYNEQFF. The V gene is TRBV4-3, the J gene TRBJ2-1; 7 nucleotides match TRBD2. Germline V gene sequence: CDR1 LGHNA, CDR2 YSLEER. The J segment lost 2 bases and the V segment lost 1 base, leaving 8 bases of the junction unmatched. The CDR3 runs 17 residues.

This chain links TRBV7-8 with TRBJ1-1; perhaps TRBD1 as D (5 bases). V gave up 7 bases and J gave up 5 bases, with 17 bases separating them. CDR1 and CDR2 (germline): SGHVS, FQNEAQ. The CDR3 sequence is 14 residues long. The CDR3, as DNA: TGTGCCAGCAAACCCCGGGAAGGGGTAACTGAAGCTTTCTTT. Encoded protein: CASKPREGVTEAFF.

This chain joins TRBV6-1 and TRBJ1-2; TRBD1 might be the D (5 bases). CDR1 and CDR2 (germline): MNHNS, SASEGT. The V gene lost 3 bases and the J gene lost 7 bases, with 6 bases spanning the gap. The CDR3 consists of 11 residues. The CDR3 DNA reads TGTGCCAGCAGTGACAGGGCTGGCTACACCTTC. It codes for CASSDRAGYTF.

This chain's CDR3 is CASRPNRRNTEAFF. In DNA, the CDR3 is TGTGCCAGCAGGCCAAACAGGAGGAACACTGAAGCTTTCTTT. This chain connects TRBV6-5 to TRBJ1-1, with D possibly being TRBD1 (5 bases). Trimming removed 6 bases at V and 1 base at J, with 12 bases between. Germline V gene lookup returns CDR1 MNHEY and CDR2 SVGAGI. The CDR3 sequence is 14 residues long.

The chain joins TRBV9 to TRBJ2-5; 14 nucleotides match TRBD2. J lost 5 bases, V lost 4 bases, and 10 bases had no gene match. The CDR3 is 17 amino acids. From germline, CDR1 is SGDLS and CDR2 YYNGEE. The CDR3: CASSRGLAGGSGETQYF. CDR3 nucleotides: TGTGCCAGCAGCCGCGGACTAGCGGGGGGCTCTGGCGAGACCCAGTACTTC.

J is TRBJ2-1 and V is TRBV4-2, with D possibly matching TRBD2 (5 bases). Germline CDR1 reads LGHNA; CDR2 reads YNFKEQ. This CDR3 has 14 amino acids. With 6 bases removed from V and 8 bases from J, the gap between germline ends came to 17 bases. DNA of the CDR3: TGTGCCAGCAGTCCGGGGTCGAATAGGGATGAGCAGTTCTTC. Translated, it gives CASSPGSNRDEQFF.

J is TRBJ2-7 and V is TRBV28; no clear D. Trimming cost V 6 bases and J 2 bases, with 23 bases left between them. Germline CDR1 and CDR2: MDHEN and SYDVKM. The CDR3 length is 17 residues. The CDR3 DNA reads as TGTGCCAGCAGGCATGAAGCCCTTGGGTACGCCACCTACGAGCAGTACTTC. Translated: CASRHEALGYATYEQYF.

In its sample, this clone was seen once. V is TRBV15 and J is TRBJ1-1; a weak D match, TRBD1 (6 bases). The germline CDR1 and CDR2 sequences are LNHNV and YYDKDF (reference sequence). CDR3 length: 17 amino acids. Trimming shortened V by 4 bases and J by 0 bases, and 18 bases separated the two germline ends. CDR3 loop: CATSTSSGAKVNTEAFF. Here the CDR3 DNA reads TGTGCCACCAGCACCTCATCAGGGGCGAAGGTGAACACTGAAGCTTTCTTT.

There are a few counts of this clone. J is TRBJ2-2 and V is TRBV10-2, with TRBD2 identical over 10 bases. Germline V gene data show CDR1 as WSHSY and CDR2 as SAAADI. V gave up 6 bases and J gave up 6 bases; unmatched junction bases: 7. This CDR3 is 15 amino acids long. Written as DNA, the CDR3 is TGCGCCAGCAGGCTAGCGGGGGTTGACGCCGGGGAGCTGTTTTTT. Encoded protein: CASRLAGVDAGELFF.

V is TRBV4-1 and J is TRBJ1-1, with D hard to call. V lost 0 bases and J lost 8, with 13 bases in between. The CDR3 spans 14 residues. Per germline, CDR1 MGHRA and CDR2 YSYEKL. The CDR3 DNA reads TGCGCCAGCAGCCAAGATGAGGGTCTTAGAGAAGCTTTCTTT. It codes for CASSQDEGLREAFF.